This entry features one TCR beta chain sequence. Its antigen is still unknown. One entry per CDR3 protein results from TCRdb running MiXCR on the RT-PCR reads. The sample comprises over 750,000 distinct CDR3 sequences, approximately 22% of which are singletons, and roughly 10% rests with the top ten. This entry belongs to a study of response to subunit inactivated influenza vaccine. Whole-study results and caveats: Few additional T cells are recruited per seasonal influenza vaccination, authors suggested.

Sequenced here: PBMCs from blood, sampled more than 4 days after vaccination. The receptor was derived from a man in his forties or fifties who received an inactivated influenza vaccine.

The DNA for the CDR3 is TGTGCCAGCAGCGACAGGGGGAGTCTCCTCCACTTT. It encodes CASSDRGSLLHF. The rearrangement joins TRBV25-1 to TRBJ1-6, with 9 bases aligning to TRBD1. J was trimmed by 15 bases and V by 6 bases; bases with no gene match: 6. This CDR3 contains 12 residues. Germline loops: CDR1 MGHDK, CDR2 SYGVNS.